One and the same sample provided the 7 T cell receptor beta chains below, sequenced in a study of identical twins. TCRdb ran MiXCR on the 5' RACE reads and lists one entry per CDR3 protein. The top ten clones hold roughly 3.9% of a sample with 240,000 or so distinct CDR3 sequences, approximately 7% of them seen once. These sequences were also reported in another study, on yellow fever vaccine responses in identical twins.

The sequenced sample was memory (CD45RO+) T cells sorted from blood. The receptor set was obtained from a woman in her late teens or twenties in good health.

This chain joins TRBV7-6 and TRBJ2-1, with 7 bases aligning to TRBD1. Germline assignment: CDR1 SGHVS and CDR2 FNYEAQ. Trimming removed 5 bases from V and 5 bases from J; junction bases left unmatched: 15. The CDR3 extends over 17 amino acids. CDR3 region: CASSQEAGTVVNNEQFF. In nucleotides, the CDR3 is TGTGCCAGCAGCCAAGAAGCCGGGACAGTGGTGAACAATGAGCAGTTCTTC.

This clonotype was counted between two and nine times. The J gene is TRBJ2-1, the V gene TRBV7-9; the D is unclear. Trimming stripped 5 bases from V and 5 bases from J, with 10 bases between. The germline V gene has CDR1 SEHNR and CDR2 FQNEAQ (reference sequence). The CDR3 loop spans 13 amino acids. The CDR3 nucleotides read TGTGCCAGCAGCGGTGCCTGGGACAATGAGCAGTTCTTC. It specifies CASSGAWDNEQFF.

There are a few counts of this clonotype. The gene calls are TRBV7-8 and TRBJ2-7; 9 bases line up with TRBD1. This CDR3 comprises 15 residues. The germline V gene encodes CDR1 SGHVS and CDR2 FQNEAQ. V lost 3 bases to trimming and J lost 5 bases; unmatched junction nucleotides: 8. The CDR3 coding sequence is TGTGCCAGCAGCTTTACAGGGGGCGGGCAAGACGAGCAGTACGTC. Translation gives CASSFTGGGQDEQYV.

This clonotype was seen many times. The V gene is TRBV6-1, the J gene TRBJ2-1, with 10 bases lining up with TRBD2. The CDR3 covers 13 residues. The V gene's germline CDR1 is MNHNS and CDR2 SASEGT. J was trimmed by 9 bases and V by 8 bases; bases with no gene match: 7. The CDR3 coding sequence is TGTGCCAGCGGGAGCGGGGGGGCAGGTGAGCAGTTCTTC. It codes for CASGSGGAGEQFF.

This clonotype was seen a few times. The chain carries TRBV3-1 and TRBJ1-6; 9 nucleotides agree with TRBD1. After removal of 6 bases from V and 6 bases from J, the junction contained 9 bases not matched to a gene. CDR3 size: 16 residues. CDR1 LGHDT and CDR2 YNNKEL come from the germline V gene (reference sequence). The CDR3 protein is CASSHPQGARNSPLHF. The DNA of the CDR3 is TGTGCCAGCAGTCATCCACAGGGGGCGCGTAATTCACCCCTCCACTTT. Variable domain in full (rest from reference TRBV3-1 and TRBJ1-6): DTAVSQTPKYLVTQMGNDKSIKCEQNLGHDTMYWYKQDSKKFLKIMFSYNNKELIINETVPNRFSPKSPDKAHLNLHINSLELGDSAVYFCASSHPQGARNSPLHFGNGTRLTVT.

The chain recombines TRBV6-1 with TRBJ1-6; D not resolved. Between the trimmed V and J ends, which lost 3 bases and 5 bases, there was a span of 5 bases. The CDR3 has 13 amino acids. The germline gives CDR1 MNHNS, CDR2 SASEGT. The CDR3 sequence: CASSDGNNSPLHF. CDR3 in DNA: TGTGCCAGCAGTGACGGGAATAATTCACCCCTCCACTTT.

CDR3 nucleotide sequence: TGTGCCAGCAGTCCTATAGCGGGAGGGGCCTACGAGCAGTACTTC. Translation gives CASSPIAGGAYEQYF. The rearrangement joins TRBV3-1 to TRBJ2-7, with 11 positions matching TRBD2. This CDR3 comprises 15 residues. Trimming removed 6 bases from V and 2 bases from J; junction bases left unmatched: 6. Germline lookup yields CDR1 LGHDT and CDR2 YNNKEL (reference sequence).